Below are 14 T cell receptor beta chains sequenced from a single sample in a study of radiation and T cells in renal cell carcinoma. The time point is: baseline pretreatment blood. The treatment here: 15 Gy SBRT to primary tumor, nephrectomy 4 weeks later. Using immunoSEQ multiplex PCR, the repertoire was profiled, and TCRdb retains in-frame clones only, with some absent. The sample shows 150,000 or so clones, 88% of them seen only once. Sequences were derived from blood, sampled from a patient whose treatment included radiotherapy and nephrectomy. The source is a woman between 70 and 85 years old with renal cell carcinoma.

This clone was seen once. The chain combines TRBV19 with TRBJ2-7; 12 nucleotides align to TRBD2. The V gene end was trimmed by 5 bases and the J gene end by 5 bases; junction bases not matched to a gene: 10. There are 16 residues in the CDR3. Germline values: CDR1 LNHDA, CDR2 SQIVND (reference sequence). The CDR3 is CASSLGTSGWPHEQYF. For the CDR3, the DNA is TGTGCCAGTAGTCTCGGGACTAGCGGGTGGCCCCACGAGCAGTACTTC.

This sequence joins TRBV5-1 and TRBJ2-7; no firm D call. The CDR3 sequence is 14 residues long. Trimming took 0 bases from V and 3 from J, leaving 10 bases between them. CDR1 and CDR2 (germline): SGHRS, YFSETQ. The CDR3, as DNA: TGCGCCAGCAGCTTGGGTGGCAGTATCTACGAGCAGTACTTC. The encoded protein is CASSLGGSIYEQYF. Full variable domain (missing parts from reference TRBV5-1 and TRBJ2-7): KAGVTQTPRYLIKTRGQQVTLSCSPISGHRSVSWYQQTPGQGLQFLFEYFSETQRNKGNFPGRFSGRQFSNSRSEMNVSTLELGDSALYLCASSLGGSIYEQYFGPGTRLTVT.

The chain links TRBV7-2 to TRBJ2-7; the match to TRBD1 covers 7 bases. CDR1 SGHTA and CDR2 FQGNSA come from the germline V gene. The CDR3 spans 13 residues. The ends lost 7 bases at V and 3 bases at J; junction bases unmatched: 6. This CDR3 is CASTKGGVYEQYF. For the CDR3, the DNA is TGTGCCAGCACCAAAGGGGGCGTCTACGAGCAGTACTTC.

The rearrangement joins TRBV19 to TRBJ2-5, with TRBD1 as a possible D gene (6 bases). CDR1 LNHDA and CDR2 SQIVND come from the germline V gene (reference sequence). This CDR3 spans 13 amino acids. V was clipped by 5 bases and J by 5 bases, with 12 bases between them. CDR3 region: CASSGRGFETQYF. CDR3 coding DNA: TGTGCCAGTAGTGGCAGGGGATTTGAGACCCAGTACTTC. Drawing the rest from reference TRBV19 and TRBJ2-5, the complete variable domain is DGGITQSPKYLFRKEGQNVTLSCEQNLNHDAMYWYRQDPGQGLRLIYYSQIVNDFQKGDIAEGYSVSREKKESFPLTVTSAQKNPTAFYLCASSGRGFETQYFGPGTRLLVL.

The chain is built from TRBV27 and TRBJ1-1; 8 nucleotides agree with TRBD1. This CDR3 is built from 17 residues. V lost 5 bases to trimming and J lost 0 bases; unmatched junction nucleotides: 11. Looked up from germline, CDR1 is MNHEY and CDR2 is SMNVEV (reference sequence). CDR3 amino acids: CASSLQRTGRMNTEAFF. The CDR3, as DNA: TGTGCCAGCAGTCTTCAACGGACAGGGAGAATGAACACTGAAGCTTTCTTT.

This sequence joins TRBV30 and TRBJ2-3; D gene ambiguous. This CDR3 contains 13 residues. The germline CDR1 and CDR2 sequences are GTSNPN and SVGIG (reference sequence). Between the trimmed V and J ends, which lost 5 bases and 4 bases, there was a span of 13 bases. The CDR3 here is CAWAHWGSDTQYF. The CDR3 DNA follows: TGTGCCTGGGCCCATTGGGGTTCAGATACGCAGTATTTT.

The J gene is TRBJ1-5, the V gene TRBV6-5; TRBD1 might be the D (6 bases). The CDR3 loop spans 13 amino acids. Germline CDR1 reads MNHEY; CDR2 reads SVGAGI. Trimming pared 10 bases from V and 6 bases from J, leaving 16 bases between. The CDR3 nucleotides are TGTGCCAAGGGAGGGGGAGCTAGTCAGCCCCAGCATTTT. Encoded protein: CAKGGGASQPQHF.

This chain connects TRBV7-2 to TRBJ2-1; 9 bases line up with TRBD1. The CDR3 spans 16 residues. Losses at the gene ends were 5 bases for V and 7 bases for J; bases not matched to a gene: 12. CDR1 and CDR2 (germline): SGHTA, FQGNSA. The CDR3 DNA follows: TGTGCCAGCAGCACATCCGGGACAGGGAGAGTAAATGAGCAGTTCTTC. This translates into CASSTSGTGRVNEQFF. The complete variable domain, with remaining parts taken from reference TRBV7-2 and TRBJ2-1, reads GAGVSQSPSNKVTEKGKDVELRCDPISGHTALYWYRQSLGQGLEFLIYFQGNSAPDKSGLPSDRFSAERTGGSVSTLTIQRTQQEDSAVYLCASSTSGTGRVNEQFFGPGTRLTVL.

V gene TRBV29-1 combines with J gene TRBJ2-5; D may be TRBD2 (5 bases). The germline V and J ends were trimmed by 5 bases and 2 bases, with 15 bases remaining between them. There are 14 residues in the CDR3. Per the germline V gene, CDR1 is SQVTM and CDR2 is ANQGSEA. CDR3 sequence reads: CSVLGEEFQETQYF. CDR3 in DNA: TGCAGCGTTCTGGGAGAGGAGTTTCAAGAGACCCAGTACTTC.

The chain is built from TRBV11-2 and TRBJ2-1; the D gene could be TRBD1 or TRBD2 (6 bases each). This CDR3 has 17 amino acids. Germline V gene sequence: CDR1 SGHAT, CDR2 FQNNGV. V was clipped by 1 base and J by 2 bases, with 15 bases between them. The CDR3 is CASSLGVGGPTYNEQFF. The CDR3 DNA sequence: TGTGCCAGCAGCTTAGGAGTTGGGGGGCCCACCTACAATGAGCAGTTCTTC.

Of note for this clone: The identical CDR3 is also encoded by other nucleotide sequences in the sample. V is TRBV15 and J is TRBJ1-1; perhaps TRBD1 as D (5 bases). The CDR3 totals 13 residues. V was pared by 0 bases and J by 5 bases, with 7 bases between. CDR1 and CDR2 from the germline V gene are LNHNV and YYDKDF (reference sequence). CDR3 residues: CATSRDRGTEAFF. In DNA, the CDR3 is TGTGCCACCAGCAGAGATCGGGGGACTGAAGCTTTCTTT.

CDR3 sequence (DNA): TGTGCCAGCAGTTTGGGGACATTCCTCTACGAGCAGTACTTC. Translating it yields CASSLGTFLYEQYF. This sequence joins TRBV28 and TRBJ2-7; D is possibly TRBD1 (6 bases). Germline V lookup: CDR1 MDHEN, CDR2 SYDVKM. This CDR3 is built from 14 residues. The germline V and J ends were trimmed by 3 bases and 3 bases, with 12 bases remaining between them.

The chain combines TRBV9 with TRBJ2-3; the match to TRBD1 covers 9 bases. Germline values: CDR1 SGDLS, CDR2 YYNGEE. The CDR3 extends over 14 amino acids. The V and J ends lost 3 bases and 4 bases, in that order; junction bases with no gene match: 3. In DNA form, the CDR3 reads TGTGCCAGCAGCGCCCGACAGGGGGCAGATACGCAGTATTTT. Its translation: CASSARQGADTQYF.

This clone was observed once. The junction does not match germline at one end; this may be a read error. The V and J genes are TRBV7-7 and TRBJ2-1; TRBD2 aligns across 8 bases. The CDR3 sequence is 15 residues long. Germline loops: CDR1 SSHAT, CDR2 FNYEAQ (reference sequence). Here the CDR3 DNA reads TGTGCTAGCAGCTTCGCCCTAGCGGGCCTCAATGAGCAGTTCTTC. Protein product: CASSFALAGLNEQFF.